These 9 T cell receptor beta chains were all obtained from the same sample, sequenced in a study of OX40 agonist ivuxolimab in advanced cancers. Produced via immunoSEQ multiplex PCR; TCRdb's table is partial and in-frame only. The table records about 16,000 clones, 86% of them present only once. Sequences were derived from CD4+ or CD8+ T cells sorted from blood, sampled in a trial of the OX40 agonist ivuxolimab. The receptors stem from an adult with an advanced solid tumor such as melanoma, head and neck, liver or kidney cancer.

V gene TRBV10-3 combines with J gene TRBJ2-4; D is uncertain. Germline loops: CDR1 ENHRY, CDR2 SYGVKD. V was clipped by 10 bases and J by 1 base, with 14 bases between them. This CDR3 has 14 residues. The CDR3 DNA is TGTGCCACGGGTCTAACGGAGGCCAAAAACATTCAGTACTTC. This translates into CATGLTEAKNIQYF.

The CDR3 nucleotides are TGTGCCAGCGTAAACCTGAAGACCTACGAGCAGTACTTC. It yields the protein CASVNLKTYEQYF. The chain has TRBV28 and TRBJ2-7; no reliable D call. This CDR3 spans 13 amino acids. The ends were cut back, 8 bases at V and 2 bases at J, with 13 bases in the middle. Germline V lookup: CDR1 MDHEN, CDR2 SYDVKM.

This clone was counted between two and nine times. The chain couples TRBV2 to TRBJ2-1, with D maybe TRBD2 (7 bases). The CDR3 has 17 amino acids. The germline V gene encodes CDR1 SNHLY and CDR2 FYNNEI. Trimming stripped 6 bases from V and 7 bases from J, with 25 bases between. The CDR3 sequence is CASRRERGGGLSNEQFF. As DNA, the CDR3 is TGTGCCAGCAGGAGGGAGCGGGGAGGGGGATTAAGTAATGAGCAGTTCTTC.

The rearrangement uses TRBV10-1 and TRBJ1-1; 7 bases align to TRBD1. After removal of 0 bases from V and 4 bases from J, the junction contained 2 bases not matched to a gene. Germline CDR1 reads WNHNN; CDR2 reads SYGVQD (reference sequence). CDR3 length equals 14 residues. In DNA, the CDR3 is TGCGCCAGCAGTGAGTCCAGGGGGTTCACTGAAGCTTTCTTT. Its translation is CASSESRGFTEAFF.

This clone has just one count. The chain joins TRBV19 to TRBJ1-6; TRBD1 is a possible D gene (6 bases). The V gene's germline CDR1 is LNHDA and CDR2 SQIVND (reference sequence). Trimming took off 3 bases at V and 7 bases at J, with 16 bases between the two ends. The CDR3 sequence is 16 residues long. The CDR3 loop reads CASSISQGTFNSPLHF. The CDR3, as DNA: TGTGCCAGTAGTATCTCGCAGGGGACGTTCAATTCACCCCTCCACTTT. The full variable domain, its missing parts supplied by reference TRBV19 and TRBJ1-6, is DGGITQSPKYLFRKEGQNVTLSCEQNLNHDAMYWYRQDPGQGLRLIYYSQIVNDFQKGDIAEGYSVSREKKESFPLTVTSAQKNPTAFYLCASSISQGTFNSPLHFGNGTRLTVT.

The chain links TRBV7-2 to TRBJ2-6; D not certain. The CDR3 loop spans 17 amino acids. CDR1 is SGHTA and CDR2 is FQGNSA in the germline V gene. Trimming took 1 base from V and 0 from J, leaving 10 bases between them. The CDR3 DNA reads as TGTGCCAGCAGCTTAGTTTTCCTTGGCTCTGGGGCCAACGTCCTGACTTTC. Its protein is CASSLVFLGSGANVLTF.

This chain uses TRBV21-1 with TRBJ1-1; TRBD1, the table's D call, was not compared with the DNA. TRBV21-1 is deemed a pseudogene. This CDR3 has 17 residues. The CDR3 DNA follows: TGTGCCAGCAGCCAGTCCCGGGACAGGATTTGGAACACTGAAGCTTTCTTT. This gives the protein CASSQSRDRIWNTEAFF.

The chain has TRBV7-3 and TRBJ1-2; maybe TRBD1 (5 bases). The CDR3 length is 15 residues. Germline V CDR1 and CDR2: SGHTA, FQGTGA. V was pared by 0 bases and J by 4 bases, with 12 bases between. CDR3 in DNA: TGTGCCAGCAGCTTAACGGGTGGGCAGGGCTATGGCTACACCTTC. Protein sequence: CASSLTGGQGYGYTF.

The chain joins TRBV6-5 to TRBJ2-3, with D hard to call. Per germline, CDR1 MNHEY and CDR2 SVGAGI. Between the trimmed V and J ends, which lost 4 bases and 4 bases, there was a span of 15 bases. The CDR3 spans 15 residues. The CDR3: CASSWLPPRPDTQYF. The CDR3 DNA follows: TGTGCCAGCAGTTGGCTCCCCCCCCGTCCAGATACGCAGTATTTT.